Below, 11 T cell receptor beta chains from the same sample are listed, as sequenced in a study of CD8 T cells in ankylosing spondylitis (dated by TCRdb to the late 2010s). Library prep was done by 5' RACE. The instrument was an Illumina HiSeq 2500. Clones were called with MiXCR by TCRdb after fastp trimmed the public reads at Q25, and only in-frame beta chains were retained. Rows matching on CDR3 protein sequence are summarized as one entry with the most common DNA and genes. This sample comprises 200,000 to 300,000 distinct CDR3 sequences, 10% of them detected only once. Less than 3% of the sample is taken by the ten largest. The sample taken for sequencing was blood, either unsorted or a sorted T cell fraction (not recorded which). The receptors were sampled from a male donor with ankylosing spondylitis or in good health (not recorded which).

The table lists this clonotype with many counts. The rearrangement joins TRBV18 to TRBJ2-1; 7 nucleotides line up with TRBD2. CDR1 KGHSH and CDR2 LQKENI come from the germline V gene. V gave up 1 base and J gave up 4 bases; unmatched junction bases: 4. The CDR3 loop spans 15 amino acids. The CDR3 protein is CASSPRSGAYNEQFF. For the CDR3, the DNA is TGTGCCAGCTCACCACGGAGCGGGGCATACAATGAGCAGTTCTTC.

This clonotype has just a few counts. The chain carries TRBV6-2 or TRBV6-3 and TRBJ1-2; D gene unclear. V was cut by 6 bases and J by 1 base, with 9 bases left in between. The CDR3 runs to 13 residues. Germline-derived CDR1 and CDR2 are MNHEY and SVGEGT. The CDR3 bases are TGTGCCAGCAGCCTTGACCATAACTATGGCTACACCTTC. Amino acids: CASSLDHNYGYTF.

This clonotype was found many times. The chain is built from TRBV5-1 and TRBJ1-1; D uncertain. Germline V gene sequence: CDR1 SGHRS, CDR2 YFSETQ. This CDR3 region has 14 residues. With 2 bases removed from V and 2 bases from J, the gap between germline ends came to 10 bases. In nucleotides, the CDR3 is TGCGCCAGCAGCTTTGTGGGAGAAAACACTGAAGCTTTCTTT. It specifies CASSFVGENTEAFF.

This clonotype was detected ten times or more. This chain uses TRBV2 with TRBJ2-2; D may correspond to TRBD1 or TRBD2 (5 bases each). The germline gives CDR1 SNHLY, CDR2 FYNNEI. There are 13 residues in the CDR3. Trimming shortened V by 4 bases and J by 5 bases, and 8 bases separated the two germline ends. CDR3 sequence (DNA): TGTGCCAGCAGTGCCAGGGAGACCGGGGAGCTGTTTTTT. This gives the protein CASSARETGELFF.

This clonotype was detected a few times. The J gene is TRBJ2-7, the V gene TRBV5-4; D is uncertain. This CDR3 is 14 amino acids long. Trimming removed 2 bases at V and 4 bases at J, with 13 bases between. Looked up from germline, CDR1 is SGHNT and CDR2 is YYREEE (reference sequence). CDR3 sequence reads: CASSLGNWDYEQYF. The DNA for the CDR3 is TGTGCCAGCAGCTTAGGGAACTGGGATTACGAGCAGTACTTC.

This clonotype was observed many times. The rearrangement joins TRBV29-1 to TRBJ1-1; 8 bases fit TRBD1. CDR3 length equals 13 residues. V lost 5 bases to trimming and J lost 3 bases; unmatched junction nucleotides: 5. From germline, CDR1 is SQVTM and CDR2 ANQGSEA. The CDR3 loop is CSVRTGTDTEAFF. In nucleotides, the CDR3 is TGCAGCGTTCGGACAGGGACAGACACTGAAGCTTTCTTT.

The table lists this clonotype with many counts. The CDR3 loop is CSARDGGTGELFF. CDR3 nucleotide sequence: TGCAGTGCTAGAGACGGGGGGACCGGGGAGCTGTTTTTT. The rearrangement links TRBV20-1 to TRBJ2-2, with TRBD2 identical over 7 bases. The germline CDR1 and CDR2 sequences are DFQATT and SNEGSKA (reference sequence). Unmatched junction bases numbered 0, after V lost 0 bases and J lost 5 bases. This CDR3 contains 13 residues.

Many counts were recorded for this clonotype. This CDR3 is CAIKGSVGEQYF. In DNA, the CDR3 is TGTGCCATCAAGGGTAGTGTTGGCGAGCAGTACTTC. The genes are TRBV10-3 and TRBJ2-7; D is uncertain. V lost 7 bases to trimming and J lost 6 bases, with 13 bases between them. Germline V gene data show CDR1 as ENHRY and CDR2 as SYGVKD. There are 12 residues in the CDR3.

This clonotype occurred many times. The chain employs TRBV5-1 and TRBJ2-3, with TRBD2 matching 11 bases. The germline CDR1 and CDR2 sequences are SGHRS and YFSETQ. This CDR3 has 15 residues. V lost 1 base and J lost 5; bases outside the gene matches: 3. In DNA form, the CDR3 reads TGCGCCAGCAGCTTGACTAGCGGGAGTCAAGATACGCAGTATTTT. It translates to CASSLTSGSQDTQYF.

The rearrangement uses TRBV2 and TRBJ2-1, with 7 bases identical to TRBD2. With V trimmed by 7 bases and J by 8 bases, 5 bases remained unmatched. CDR1 and CDR2 (germline): SNHLY, FYNNEI. The CDR3 is 12 residues long. The CDR3 coding sequence is TGTGCCAGCAACAGGCTAGCGGATGAGCAGTTCTTC. Translating gives CASNRLADEQFF.

This clonotype occurred many times. The V gene is TRBV20-1, the J gene TRBJ2-5; D is unresolved. CDR1 and CDR2 from the germline V gene are DFQATT and SNEGSKA (reference sequence). This CDR3 region has 15 residues. Trimming cost V 3 bases and J 0 bases, with 14 bases left between them. CDR3 in DNA: TGCAGTGCTAGGTCCGGGTTGGGGTACCAAGAGACCCAGTACTTC. It encodes CSARSGLGYQETQYF.